A selection of T cell receptor beta chains follows, all from one sample in a study of patients and donors after allogeneic stem cell transplantation. TCRdb called the RT-PCR reads again in MiXCR, with one record for every CDR3 protein. This repertoire shows approximately 430,000 distinct CDR3 sequences, roughly 17% found once; its top ten account for less than 8%. The sequencing sample was made of blood, either unsorted or a sorted T cell fraction (not recorded which). The receptors shown here come from a human donor who was either an allogeneic HSCT recipient or a stem cell or donor lymphocyte infusion donor (not recorded which). It is not recorded whose cells these are; they may come from a transplant donor. CDR3s leave out the opening cysteine and the closing phenylalanine or tryptophan. Rows may omit the clone size; those that give it use once, few, many or a size class.

clone size	J gene	V gene	CDR3 protein
few	TRBJ2-1	TRBV5-5	ASSLRESSSYNEQF
few	TRBJ1-2	TRBV25-1	ASRQGQSYGYT
many	TRBJ2-1	TRBV10-3	AISERGLAGEDEQF
few	TRBJ2-7	TRBV4-1	ASSLLPFRFDEQY
NA	TRBJ2-3	TRBV12-3/TRBV12-4	ASRYALDQY
NA	TRBJ2-7	TRBV13	ASSPRQGWDEQY
NA	TRBJ2-7	TRBV20-1	SARGGSGRAYEQY
few	TRBJ2-2	TRBV9	ASSVAGVLGGELF
many	TRBJ1-2	TRBV10-3	AISDIGPSYGYT
NA	TRBJ2-7	TRBV20-1	SARDWQTESSYEQY
few	TRBJ1-5	TRBV4-1	ASSQIAGSNQPQH
NA	TRBJ2-1	TRBV20-1	SARSPVVRGVKNEQF
few	TRBJ2-3	TRBV12-5	ASGLYTDTQY
NA	TRBJ2-1	TRBV9	ASSPTPSVGEPYNEQF
NA	TRBJ2-5	TRBV9	ASSVGPRGETQY
few	TRBJ1-3	TRBV12-3/TRBV12-4	ASSLRLISGNTIY
many	TRBJ2-7	TRBV29-1	SVRDAAYEQY
few	TRBJ2-3	TRBV2	ASSEGAGSTDTQY
few	TRBJ1-4	TRBV14	ASSQGFDEEKLF
few	TRBJ2-1	TRBV4-1	ASSQDLGSNEQF
few	TRBJ2-1	TRBV11-1	ASSLPVPGQGTRNEQF
few	TRBJ2-3	TRBV29-1	SVRRVQATDTQY
NA	TRBJ2-3	TRBV7-9	ASSYRGVDTQY
few	TRBJ2-7	TRBV27	ASKRGPTYEQY
few	TRBJ2-5	TRBV29-1	SVEGPVGTSGGSKQETQY
NA	TRBJ2-5	TRBV5-4	ASSPTLGQETQY
NA	TRBJ2-3	TRBV11-1	ASSLGTGGGPANTQY
many	TRBJ2-7	TRBV29-1	SVEEGQYEQY
NA	TRBJ1-4	TRBV7-9	ASSPNLRGATNEKLF
few	TRBJ2-3	TRBV6-5	ASSYGAGGREDTQY
few	TRBJ2-7	TRBV27	ASSLSAYSYEQY
many	TRBJ2-7	TRBV11-1	ASSGSWDRLYEQY
few	TRBJ2-1	TRBV6-2/TRBV6-3	ASSPGGPGGGQF
few	TRBJ2-1	TRBV11-2	ASSIKRGPYNEQF
many	TRBJ1-1	TRBV5-1	ASSLGPGREAF
few	TRBJ1-2	TRBV25-1	ASSVNRDSDLYGYT
few	TRBJ2-1	TRBV7-3	ASSLGAGWDEQF
few	TRBJ2-4	TRBV5-1	ASSPGAGIVKNIQY
few	TRBJ1-3	TRBV21-1	ASAGEKGNTIY
NA	TRBJ2-4	TRBV12-3/TRBV12-4	ASSLFRKSIIQY
few	TRBJ2-5	TRBV28	ASRKTSPLETQY
many	TRBJ2-7	TRBV5-1	ASADREFSEQY
few	TRBJ1-1	TRBV6-6	ASRPAMNTEAF
NA	TRBJ1-1	TRBV3-1	ASSQRGGGHEAF
few	TRBJ1-6	TRBV9	ASSALGSPLH
many	TRBJ1-2	TRBV11-1	ASSTDGPYGYT
few	TRBJ2-7	TRBV19	ASSISPSYEQY
NA	TRBJ2-2	TRBV21-1	ASSKGQGSTGELF
NA	TRBJ2-5	TRBV11-3	ASSLLAGVLGQETQY
NA	TRBJ2-7	TRBV6-1	ASRRLGTGGDEQY
NA	TRBJ1-6	TRBV18	ASADRGNSPLH
few	TRBJ2-7	TRBV7-9	ASGAGTGFTIEQY
NA	TRBJ2-2	TRBV7-7	ASSITGTVNTGELF